This TCR beta chain stems from a study of cytomegalovirus exposure and HLA in healthy donors. This CDR3 contains 19 residues. Germline trimming cut 4 bases from V and 2 bases from J; bases unmatched to any gene: 20. Per germline, CDR1 MNHNS and CDR2 SASEGT. Produced via immunoSEQ multiplex PCR; TCRdb's table is partial and in-frame only. Of over 100,000 clones in the sample, 75% to 90% are singletons; the top ten hold roughly 1.2%. The validation cohort, a group of more than 95 subjects, included the donors and was separate from the roughly 600-subject first cohort. Specimen: PBMCs. The receptor comes from a woman aged 18-35 years in good health and CMV-seronegative. The gene calls are TRBV6-1 and TRBJ2-7; 7 bases match TRBD2. This CDR3 reads CASSADDSPYASGPYEQYF. The DNA of the CDR3 is TGTGCCAGCAGTGCGGATGATTCCCCCTATGCTAGCGGTCCCTACGAGCAGTACTTC.